These 3 T cell receptor beta chains were all obtained from the same sample, sequenced in a study of memory CD4+ T cells and cytomegalovirus serostatus. Profiling relied on immunoSEQ multiplex PCR, and the TCRdb table lists in-frame clones only, not all of them. The data show approximately 61,000 clones, 82% seen once. Single viable CD3+CD4+CD8-CD45RO+ cells were sorted as the memory CD4+ T cells. Sequenced material: memory CD4+ T cells from blood. Receptor source: an adult in good health and CMV-seronegative.

This chain uses TRBV30 with TRBJ1-3; D is undetermined. This CDR3 is 14 amino acids long. The germline V gene encodes CDR1 GTSNPN and CDR2 SVGIG (reference sequence). V was clipped by 2 bases and J by 2 bases, with 10 bases between them. In nucleotides, the CDR3 is TGTGCCTGGAGTATGGGAAATCCTGGAAACACCATATATTTT. Encoded protein: CAWSMGNPGNTIYF.

The CDR3 here is CASSRDRGDGYTF. The CDR3 bases are TGTGCCAGCAGCCGCGACCGGGGCGATGGCTACACCTTC. V and J are TRBV5-6 and TRBJ1-2; TRBD1 might be the D (5 bases). CDR1 SGHDT and CDR2 YYEEEE come from the germline V gene. This CDR3 is 13 amino acids long. Trimming pared 4 bases from V and 6 bases from J, leaving 13 bases between.

The chain combines TRBV5-1 with TRBJ2-3; tentatively, D is TRBD2 (6 bases). Germline V gene sequence: CDR1 SGHRS, CDR2 YFSETQ. The V and J ends lost 2 bases and 1 base respectively, with 11 bases between them. The CDR3 is 15 residues long. CDR3 sequence (DNA): TGCGCCAGCAGCTTATCGGGGGTGGGCACAGATACGCAGTATTTT. This codes for CASSLSGVGTDTQYF.